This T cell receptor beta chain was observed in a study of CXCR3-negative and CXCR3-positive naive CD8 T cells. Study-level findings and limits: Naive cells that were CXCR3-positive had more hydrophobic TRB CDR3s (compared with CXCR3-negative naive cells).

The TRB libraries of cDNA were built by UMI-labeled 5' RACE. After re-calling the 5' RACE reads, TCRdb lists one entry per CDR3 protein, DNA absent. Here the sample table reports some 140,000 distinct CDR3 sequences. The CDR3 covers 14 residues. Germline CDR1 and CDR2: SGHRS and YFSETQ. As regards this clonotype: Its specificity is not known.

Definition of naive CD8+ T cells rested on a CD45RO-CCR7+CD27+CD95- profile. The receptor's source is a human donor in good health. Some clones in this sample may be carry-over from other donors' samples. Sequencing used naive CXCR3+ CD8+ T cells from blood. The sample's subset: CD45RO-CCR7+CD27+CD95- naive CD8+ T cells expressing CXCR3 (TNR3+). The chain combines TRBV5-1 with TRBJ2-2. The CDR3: CASSLSQVTGELFF.